Following are 20 T cell receptor beta chains from one sample sequenced in a study of T cells in Graves' hyperthyroidism and ophthalmopathy. RNA transcripts gave rise to amplified TCR beta CDR3 regions. HTBI primers were used for first-round RT-PCR of the TCR CDR3. In TCRdb, the multiplex PCR reads were re-called with MiXCR into one record per CDR3 protein. Here the sample spans approximately 210,000 distinct CDR3 sequences, approximately 17% being singletons. The sample consisted of blood. All receptors come from a man aged 45-65 years with Graves' hyperthyroidism.

The CDR3 bases are TGTGCCAGCAGTCCCCCTCCTGGCGGCCCTACACAGCAGTACTTC. Its translation is CASSPPPGGPTQQYF. The rearrangement joins TRBV27 to TRBJ2-7; D gene uncertain. This CDR3 contains 15 residues. Trimming left V 5 bases short and J 8 bases short, with 22 bases between. Germline V gene data show CDR1 as MNHEY and CDR2 as SMNVEV (reference sequence).

There are many counts of this clonotype. This chain uses TRBV3-1 with TRBJ1-2; D unresolved. The CDR3 contains 13 residues. V was shortened by 4 bases and J by 8 bases, with 14 bases between the two germline ends. The V gene's germline CDR1 is LGHDT and CDR2 YNNKEL (reference sequence). CDR3 sequence (DNA): TGTGCCAGCAGCCTAGGACGGGAAAGAGGCTACACCTTC. Residues: CASSLGRERGYTF.

The chain links TRBV10-3 to TRBJ2-2, with 7 bases matching TRBD2. Germline V CDR1 and CDR2: ENHRY, SYGVKD. Trimming took 6 bases from V and 6 from J; bases not matched to a gene: 4. The CDR3 runs 13 residues. The CDR3 DNA is TGTGCCATCAGAGGTGGACTAGCCGGGGAGCTGTTTTTT. This codes for CAIRGGLAGELFF.

The rearrangement links TRBV5-4 to TRBJ1-2; D may be TRBD1 (5 bases). The CDR3 is made up of 16 amino acids. Trimming removed 0 bases at V and 1 base at J, with 13 bases between. Germline CDR1 and CDR2: SGHNT and YYREEE (reference sequence). The CDR3 sequence is CASSLGWGSDNYGYTF. The CDR3, as DNA: TGTGCCAGCAGCTTGGGGTGGGGCAGTGATAACTATGGCTACACCTTC.

The sample holds many counts of this clonotype. J is TRBJ2-7 and V is TRBV18; D might be TRBD2 (5 bases). CDR3 length equals 13 residues. V lost 4 bases and J lost 3, with 10 bases in between. Germline CDR1 and CDR2: KGHSH and LQKENI. CDR3 protein: CASSRPAGYEQYF. CDR3 nucleotides: TGTGCCAGCTCACGTCCGGCGGGCTACGAGCAGTACTTC.

The DNA for the CDR3 is TGCAGCGTTCAGGGGGACACCGGGGAGCTGTTTTTT. Protein sequence: CSVQGDTGELFF. The chain links TRBV29-1 to TRBJ2-2; 7 nucleotides agree with TRBD1. Germline V CDR1 and CDR2: SQVTM, ANQGSEA. The J segment lost 3 bases and the V segment lost 5 bases, leaving 0 bases of the junction unmatched. This CDR3 is built from 12 residues.

This clonotype was seen at least ten times. The genes are TRBV7-8 and TRBJ2-1; D may be TRBD1 (6 bases). V shed 5 bases and J shed 3 bases, with 26 bases lying between them. Germline lookup yields CDR1 SGHVS and CDR2 FQNEAQ. The CDR3 is 19 amino acids. CDR3 sequence: CASSMTASTGTPHYNEQFF. In nucleotides, the CDR3 is TGTGCCAGCAGCATGACAGCCTCGACCGGGACACCCCACTACAATGAGCAGTTCTTC.

This clonotype was seen repeatedly, ten times or more. The chain recombines TRBV30 with TRBJ1-1, with TRBD1 as a possible D gene (5 bases). Germline V gene data show CDR1 as GTSNPN and CDR2 as SVGIG (reference sequence). Deletions cut 0 bases from V and 4 bases from J, with 15 bases between. The CDR3 has 15 amino acids. The DNA for the CDR3 is TGTGCCTGGAGTGTGCCGGGACTCGGGAGCACTGAAGCTTTCTTT. It codes for CAWSVPGLGSTEAFF.

This clonotype was found many times. V usage is TRBV5-1 and J usage is TRBJ2-2, with D possibly matching TRBD1 (6 bases). This CDR3 is 15 amino acids long. V lost 0 bases, J lost 3 bases, and 9 bases lay in between. CDR1 and CDR2 from the germline V gene are SGHRS and YFSETQ. The CDR3 spells CASSLDRAYTGELFF. Written as DNA, the CDR3 is TGCGCCAGCAGCTTGGACAGGGCCTACACCGGGGAGCTGTTTTTT.

The chain is built from TRBV4-2 and TRBJ2-5, with 8 bases identical to TRBD2. V dropped 1 base and J dropped 0; count of bases not matched to a gene: 7. This CDR3 is built from 17 residues. Germline V gene data show CDR1 as LGHNA and CDR2 as YNFKEQ. The CDR3: CASSQGVASGYQETQYF. DNA for the CDR3: TGTGCCAGCAGCCAAGGAGTGGCTAGCGGGTACCAAGAGACCCAGTACTTC.

This clonotype was seen a few times. This chain links TRBV11-3 with TRBJ2-5; 7 bases agree with TRBD2. The CDR3 has 18 residues. V lost 5 bases, J lost 4 bases, and 19 bases stayed unmatched. Germline CDR1 and CDR2: SGHNT and YENEEA. The CDR3 sequence: CASSPGASSGDLGETQYF. For the CDR3, the DNA is TGTGCCAGCAGCCCTGGGGCCTCTAGCGGAGACCTAGGAGAGACCCAGTACTTC.

The V gene is TRBV20-1, the J gene TRBJ2-7; 7 nucleotides align to TRBD2. This CDR3 spans 14 amino acids. Germline V gene data show CDR1 as DFQATT and CDR2 as SNEGSKA (reference sequence). V shed 5 bases, J shed 4 bases, and the junction held 11 bases outside the gene matches. CDR3 DNA sequence: TGCAGTGCTCCAACACGCGGGAGTAGGTACGAGCAGTACTTC. Translating gives CSAPTRGSRYEQYF.

In its sample, this clonotype was seen many times. The genes are TRBV6-1 and TRBJ2-1; D remains unclear. V was cut by 6 bases and J by 10 bases, with 16 bases left in between. Germline V gives CDR1 MNHNS, CDR2 SASEGT. This CDR3 contains 13 residues. The CDR3 loop is CASRAVMRWEQFF. DNA for the CDR3: TGTGCCAGCAGAGCCGTAATGAGGTGGGAGCAGTTCTTC.

This clonotype has a count of ten or more. The rearrangement links TRBV18 to TRBJ2-5; TRBD1 aligns across 8 bases. The CDR3 has 15 residues. The germline V gene has CDR1 KGHSH and CDR2 LQKENI. Trimming at V came to 3 bases and at J to 2 bases, leaving 5 bases not matched to a gene. Here the CDR3 DNA reads TGTGCCAGCTCACCCTCGAGGACAGGGCAAGAGACCCAGTACTTC. The encoded protein is CASSPSRTGQETQYF.

The J gene is TRBJ2-2, the V gene TRBV12-3 or TRBV12-4; either TRBD1 or TRBD2 may fit D (5 bases each). V lost 7 bases to trimming and J lost 1 base, with 10 bases between them. The CDR3 length is 14 residues. The CDR3 loop reads CASKGRMNTGELFF. In DNA, the CDR3 is TGTGCCAGCAAGGGACGGATGAACACCGGGGAGCTGTTTTTT.

This clonotype was seen ten or more times. CDR3 region: CASSFGGIADTQYF. The DNA of the CDR3 is TGTGCCAGCAGCTTTGGGGGAATTGCCGATACGCAGTATTTT. This rearrangement joins TRBV7-9 to TRBJ2-3; either TRBD1 or TRBD2 may supply D (5 bases each). Germline V CDR1 and CDR2: SEHNR, FQNEAQ (reference sequence). The CDR3 sequence is 14 residues long. Between the trimmed V and J ends, which lost 3 bases and 6 bases, there was a span of 13 bases.

This clonotype has just a few counts. J is TRBJ1-2 and V is TRBV4-1; no clear D. The CDR3 length is 15 residues. CDR1 MGHRA and CDR2 YSYEKL come from the germline V gene. Trimming stripped 3 bases from V and 8 bases from J, with 19 bases between. CDR3 region: CASSHPTPRESGYTF. CDR3 nucleotide sequence: TGCGCCAGCAGCCATCCCACTCCTAGGGAGTCGGGCTACACCTTC.

The chain carries TRBV7-6 and TRBJ2-7; D unresolved. This CDR3 comprises 12 residues. The germline V gene encodes CDR1 SGHVS and CDR2 FNYEAQ. The V gene lost 1 base and the J gene lost 3 bases, with 4 bases spanning the gap. Here the CDR3 DNA reads TGTGCCAGCAGCTTAGTTGACTACGAGCAGTACTTC. Protein product: CASSLVDYEQYF.

CDR3 in amino acids: CASSLDWEGTNTEAFF. The CDR3 DNA reads as TGTGCCAGCAGCTTAGATTGGGAGGGAACGAACACTGAAGCTTTCTTT. This chain links TRBV11-2 with TRBJ1-1; D ambiguous. In germline, CDR1 is SGHAT, CDR2 FQNNGV. The CDR3 is 16 residues long. Deletions cut 0 bases from V and 1 base from J, with 12 bases between.

A note on this clonotype: A much more abundant neighbour one base away suggests this may be a read error. The chain couples TRBV10-3 to TRBJ2-7; D remains ambiguous. This CDR3 is 16 amino acids long. Germline CDR1 ENHRY, CDR2 SYGVKD. The CDR3 is CAIGESYSGTLREQYF. DNA for the CDR3: TGTGCCATCGGTGAGTCATATTCGGGTACTCTGAGAGAGCAGTACTTC.